This TCR beta chain emerged from a study of human T cells and chemical hapten exposure. General study points: There were significantly more large CDR3 similarity clusters among expanded TCRs than among controls.

Authors' data handling: Sample-level TCR yields exhibited a median of around 93,000, with a range of roughly 20,000 to 700,000. TCRdb called the RACE reads again in MiXCR, with one record for every CDR3 protein. TCRdb, not the authors, supplied the V and J calls. The sample carries about 120,000 distinct CDR3 sequences, approximately 15% recorded once. Time point: patch test 1, 2 weeks after DPC sensitization. The treatment denotes: therapeutic diphenylcyclopropenone sensitization with weekly scalp DPC. The V and J ends lost 0 bases and 7 bases respectively, with 10 bases between them. CDR1 and CDR2 from the germline V gene are MNHEY and SVGEGT. This CDR3 contains 13 residues. This clonotype was counted between two and nine times. Its cognate antigen is unknown.

This receptor was taken from a man younger than 35 with alopecia areata. Some clones in this sample may be carry-over from other donors' samples. The sequencing here drew on whole blood, taken in connection with sensitization to the hapten diphenylcyclopropenone (DPC). V gene TRBV6-2 or TRBV6-3 combines with J gene TRBJ2-7, with D hard to call. The DNA for the CDR3 is TGTGCCAGCAGTTACTCGATCCCACCGGAGCAGTACTTC. This gives the protein CASSYSIPPEQYF.